The 5 T cell receptor beta chains below come from one sample, sequenced in a study of tumor-infiltrating lymphocytes in primary liver carcinoma. From approximately 530 ng of total RNA, TCR beta-specific cDNA was reverse-transcribed using a constant-region primer. The TCR beta library was amplified through three nested multiplex PCR rounds in a modified ARM-PCR procedure. The opening two PCR rounds, around 9 cycles each, paired TRBV1-TRBV30 forward primers with a C-beta reverse primer. Each CDR3 protein is one row after TCRdb ran MiXCR on the multiplex PCR reads. Counted here are 37,000 or so distinct CDR3 sequences, roughly 73% occurring once; the ten biggest clones make up approximately 40%. Co-extraction of RNA and DNA was performed on about 18-33 mg of unsorted bulk tissue. Sequenced input: tumor-adjacent normal liver tissue. The receptors derive from a man aged 35 to 55 with primary liver carcinoma and hepatitis B virus infection.

The chain is built from TRBV7-2 and TRBJ1-3; D perhaps matches TRBD1 (5 bases). Deletions cut 0 bases from V and 4 bases from J, with 7 bases between. The CDR3 contains 14 residues. Germline-derived CDR1 and CDR2 are SGHTA and FQGNSA. CDR3 nucleotide sequence: TGTGCCAGCAGCTTAGCGGGGCTCGGAAACACCATATATTTT. It translates to CASSLAGLGNTIYF.

On this clonotype itself: A much larger clone differs from this one at a single base, so this may be a read error. The chain combines TRBV2 with TRBJ2-5; D not certain. The CDR3 extends over 12 amino acids. V was shortened by 1 base and J by 5 bases, with 5 bases between the two germline ends. Germline-derived CDR1 and CDR2 are SNHLY and FYNNEI. Here the CDR3 reads CASSEDSETQYF. The CDR3 bases are TGTGCCAGCAGTGAAGACAGTGAGACCCAGTACTTC.

This clonotype has ten or more counts. The V call is TRBV7-2, the J call TRBJ2-2, with D uncertain. This CDR3 contains 12 residues. V was cut by 1 base and J by 7 bases, with 4 bases left in between. CDR1 SGHTA and CDR2 FQGNSA come from the germline V gene. The CDR3 DNA sequence: TGTGCCAGCAGCTTAGATTTCGGGGAGCTGTTTTTT. Amino acid sequence: CASSLDFGELFF.

Details on this clonotype: This may arise from a read error, as a much more abundant clone is one base away. The rearrangement joins TRBV30 to TRBJ1-1; D perhaps matches TRBD1 (6 bases). The germline V gene has CDR1 GTSNPN and CDR2 SVGIG (reference sequence). There are 13 residues in the CDR3. This CDR3 reads CAWSRGGLTEASF. CDR3 in DNA: TGTGCCTGGAGCCGGGGGGGGCTCACTGAAGCTTCCTTT.

A word on this clonotype: Relative to the germline gene, one junction end is altered; a read error may explain this. The chain recombines TRBV5-4 with TRBJ2-3; D possibly corresponds to TRBD2 (5 bases). The CDR3 length is 17 residues. Germline V lookup: CDR1 SGHNT, CDR2 YYREEE (reference sequence). DNA for the CDR3: TGTGCCAACAGCCCGCTGGGAGACCGACCTAGTACAGATAGGCAGTATTTT. Translation: CANSPLGDRPSTDRQYF.